This T cell receptor (beta chain) was observed in a study of vaccination and CD4 T cells after COVID-19. Study information: Vaccinees got either two BNT162b2 doses or two mRNA-1273 doses. Each post-COVID sample was drawn after diagnosis, and the median interval was around 100 days (range 35 to 161).

As for treatment: approximately 11-day PBMC culture with coronavirus spike peptide pools or control peptides (ViraFEST assay). The Oncomine TCR Beta short-read assay sequenced DNA from cultured CD4+ T cells. MiXCR was run by TCRdb on the PCR reads, yielding one entry per CDR3 protein. The sample holds 25,000 or so distinct CDR3 sequences, 58% seen once. This clonotype has a handful of counts. The antigen is undetermined. This CDR3 region has 15 residues. V shed 5 bases and J shed 4 bases, with 17 bases lying between them. Germline loops: CDR1 SGHTA, CDR2 FQGNSA. Study observations and caveats: Analysis of convalescent patients found that 304 of 307 vaccine-specific clones were spike mono-reactive. Post-vaccination, and not before, a median approximately 85% of reactive clones appeared in convalescent patients.

The gene calls are TRBV7-2 and TRBJ1-2, with TRBD1 as a possible D gene (6 bases). Sequencing used CD4+ T cells from blood, cultured in vitro. This receptor was taken from a human donor who had recovered from COVID-19. The CDR3 reads CASSPGLARGYGYTF. The CDR3 region has the DNA TGTGCCAGCAGCCCTGGTTTGGCCAGGGGCTATGGCTACACCTTC.